This T cell receptor beta chain was sequenced during a study of blood T cells in healthy people across ages. Study-level points and caveats: Without sorted subsets, naive and antigen-experienced compartments could not be conclusively compared. Fewer expanded clones and more diversity marked long-lived versus aged donors.

The germline gives CDR1 ENHRY, CDR2 SYGVKD. The CDR3 is made up of 13 amino acids. The ends lost 3 bases at V and 4 bases at J; junction bases unmatched: 3. Using a J-beta primer mix together with a sample-barcoded 5' primer, a second PCR was run for about 7 to 12 cycles. Per sample, CDR3-containing paired-end reads numbered at least 3 million. TCRdb re-analysed the 5' RACE reads in MiXCR, keeping a single row per CDR3 protein. The table shows 650,000 to 800,000 distinct CDR3 sequences, with 44% occurring only once. This clonotype was observed many times. Its antigen is still unknown. This chain joins TRBV10-3 and TRBJ2-7, with 7 bases aligning to TRBD1. The sequence came from a man aged 60 to 69 in good health. The specimen sequenced was blood. This CDR3 reads CAISDGTAYEQYF. The CDR3 coding sequence is TGTGCCATCAGTGACGGGACAGCTTACGAGCAGTACTTC.